A single sample is the source of the 14 T cell receptor beta chains below, sequenced in a study of Ad26.COV2.S vaccination and SARS-CoV-2 variants. Only in-frame clones appear in the TCRdb table, and some are missing; sequencing was by immunoSEQ multiplex PCR. Counted here are about 680,000 clones, roughly 90% occurring once; the ten biggest clones make up approximately 1.5%. Treatment: roughly 19 received Ad26.COV2.S at low or high dose, single or two shots; about 5 received placebo; per-sample allocation not given. The investigators took samples on day 63 after the first vaccine or placebo injection. The sequenced sample was peripheral blood, obtained in a trial of Ad26.COV2.S vaccine versus placebo. These receptors were taken from a person aged 18-65 years who received the Ad26.COV2.S COVID-19 vaccine or a placebo.

V is TRBV19 and J is TRBJ1-1; TRBD1 agrees at 8 bases. Trimming removed 6 bases from V and 6 bases from J; junction bases left unmatched: 6. Germline V gene lookup returns CDR1 LNHDA and CDR2 SQIVND (reference sequence). There are 13 residues in the CDR3. The DNA for the CDR3 is TGTGCCAGTAGCCAGGGGGCCTGGGCTGAAGCTTTCTTT. Translation gives CASSQGAWAEAFF.

The rearrangement uses TRBV10-1 and TRBJ2-5; 9 bases are a match to TRBD1. The CDR3 extends over 14 amino acids. The germline gives CDR1 WNHNN, CDR2 SYGVQD (reference sequence). V was pared by 9 bases and J by 1 base, with 6 bases of the junction left unmatched. CDR3 loop: CASSTGGVQETQYF. DNA for the CDR3: TGCGCCAGTTCGACAGGGGGGGTCCAAGAGACCCAGTACTTC.

This chain uses TRBV27 with TRBJ1-2; 7 nucleotides align to TRBD1. Trimming took 4 bases from V and 8 from J; bases not matched to a gene: 7. The CDR3 totals 13 residues. Germline V gene sequence: CDR1 MNHEY, CDR2 SMNVEV (reference sequence). The CDR3 bases are TGTGCCAGCAGTTATACAGGGGCACGGGGCTACACCTTC. Translated, it gives CASSYTGARGYTF.

This chain joins TRBV5-4 and TRBJ1-2; D is unresolved. This CDR3 has 12 residues. Between the trimmed V and J ends, which lost 0 bases and 6 bases, there was a span of 6 bases. Germline V gene sequence: CDR1 SGHNT, CDR2 YYREEE (reference sequence). The CDR3 loop is CASSLGADGYTF. The CDR3 bases are TGTGCCAGCAGCTTGGGAGCGGATGGCTACACCTTC. The variable domain in full, completed from reference TRBV5-4 and TRBJ1-2, reads ETGVTQSPTHLIKTRGQQVTLRCSSQSGHNTVSWYQQALGQGPQFIFQYYREEENGRGNFPPRFSGLQFPNYSSELNVNALELDDSALYLCASSLGADGYTFGSGTRLTVV.

CDR3 sequence (DNA): TGTGCCAGCAGTGATTTCCGGGCGGGAGAGCAGTACTTC. It translates to CASSDFRAGEQYF. This chain links TRBV2 with TRBJ2-7, with D possibly TRBD2 on 6 matching bases. The CDR3 runs 13 residues. Germline V lookup: CDR1 SNHLY, CDR2 FYNNEI. V was pared by 3 bases and J by 7 bases, with 13 bases between.

This chain uses TRBV5-1 with TRBJ1-1, with D unclear. The CDR3 consists of 14 residues. V shed 4 bases and J shed 0 bases, with 10 bases lying between them. The germline CDR1 and CDR2 sequences are SGHRS and YFSETQ. The CDR3 bases are TGCGCCAGCAGCGCTGGCTTCGTGAACACTGAAGCTTTCTTT. Its protein product is CASSAGFVNTEAFF.

The V call is TRBV11-3, the J call TRBJ2-3, with unresolved D. Trimming pared 5 bases from V and 5 bases from J, leaving 8 bases between. The germline V gene has CDR1 SGHNT and CDR2 YENEEA. The CDR3 extends over 12 amino acids. The CDR3 DNA follows: TGTGCCAGCAGCATGGGTGGAGATACGCAGTATTTT. Translating it yields CASSMGGDTQYF.

On this clone: The sample contains more than one DNA sequence encoding this CDR3. This chain links TRBV5-1 with TRBJ1-4; the D gene is possibly TRBD1 (5 bases). The CDR3 covers 14 residues. Trimming left V 4 bases short and J 5 bases short, with 12 bases between. Germline V gene lookup returns CDR1 SGHRS and CDR2 YFSETQ. The CDR3: CASSPGTGNEKLFF. Here the CDR3 DNA reads TGCGCCAGCAGCCCGGGGACGGGGAATGAAAAACTGTTTTTT. The full variable domain, in which reference TRBV5-1 and TRBJ1-4 provide the parts outside the CDR3, is KAGVTQTPRYLIKTRGQQVTLSCSPISGHRSVSWYQQTPGQGLQFLFEYFSETQRNKGNFPGRFSGRQFSNSRSEMNVSTLELGDSALYLCASSPGTGNEKLFFGSGTQLSVL.

V gene TRBV19 combines with J gene TRBJ1-2; D might be TRBD1 (5 bases). Trimming cost V 3 bases and J 5 bases, with 19 bases left between them. The CDR3 contains 16 residues. The germline V gene encodes CDR1 LNHDA and CDR2 SQIVND (reference sequence). CDR3 DNA sequence: TGTGCCAGTAGTATGGAGGGGCGCCCGATCACATATGGCTACACCTTC. This translates into CASSMEGRPITYGYTF. Drawing the rest from reference TRBV19 and TRBJ1-2, the complete variable domain is DGGITQSPKYLFRKEGQNVTLSCEQNLNHDAMYWYRQDPGQGLRLIYYSQIVNDFQKGDIAEGYSVSREKKESFPLTVTSAQKNPTAFYLCASSMEGRPITYGYTFGSGTRLTVV.

The genes are TRBV6-4 and TRBJ2-5; tentative D call: TRBD2 (7 bases). Per germline, CDR1 MRHNA and CDR2 SNTAGT. The CDR3 contains 17 residues. V shed 10 bases and J shed 2 bases, with 26 bases lying between them. CDR3 DNA: TGTGCCAACCACCCCGGGGGCGGGGGCCTGGATCAAGAGACCCAGTACTTC. Residues: CANHPGGGGLDQETQYF.

The chain has TRBV7-6 and TRBJ2-7; no clear D gene. The CDR3 covers 15 residues. Germline CDR1 SGHVS, CDR2 FNYEAQ. The V end lost 1 base, the J end lost 3 bases, and 13 bases lay between the germline ends. CDR3 protein: CASSLGFSLDYEQYF. CDR3 coding DNA: TGTGCCAGCAGCTTAGGGTTTTCCCTTGACTACGAGCAGTACTTC.

The chain carries TRBV5-1 and TRBJ2-7, with 12 nucleotides matching TRBD2. Germline lookup yields CDR1 SGHRS and CDR2 YFSETQ. The J segment lost 4 bases and the V segment lost 1 base, leaving 3 bases of the junction unmatched. The CDR3 is 15 residues long. CDR3 region: CASSLRTSGNYEQYF. DNA for the CDR3: TGCGCCAGCAGCTTGAGGACTAGCGGGAATTACGAGCAGTACTTC.

The chain has TRBV30 and TRBJ2-7; TRBD1 is a possible D gene (5 bases). CDR1 is GTSNPN, CDR2 SVGIG, per germline (reference sequence). V lost 2 bases, J lost 2 bases, and 22 bases lay in between. The CDR3 runs to 17 residues. DNA for the CDR3: TGTGCCTGGAGTCCGCCCAGGGCGTCCAGGCACACCTACGAGCAGTACTTC. It encodes CAWSPPRASRHTYEQYF.

This chain connects TRBV19 to TRBJ2-3; D ambiguous. With 2 bases removed from V and 3 bases from J, the gap between germline ends came to 12 bases. There are 15 residues in the CDR3. Germline V gene data show CDR1 as LNHDA and CDR2 as SQIVND (reference sequence). The CDR3 loop reads CASSISPVGTDTQYF. In DNA, the CDR3 is TGTGCCAGTAGTATATCTCCAGTAGGTACAGATACGCAGTATTTT.